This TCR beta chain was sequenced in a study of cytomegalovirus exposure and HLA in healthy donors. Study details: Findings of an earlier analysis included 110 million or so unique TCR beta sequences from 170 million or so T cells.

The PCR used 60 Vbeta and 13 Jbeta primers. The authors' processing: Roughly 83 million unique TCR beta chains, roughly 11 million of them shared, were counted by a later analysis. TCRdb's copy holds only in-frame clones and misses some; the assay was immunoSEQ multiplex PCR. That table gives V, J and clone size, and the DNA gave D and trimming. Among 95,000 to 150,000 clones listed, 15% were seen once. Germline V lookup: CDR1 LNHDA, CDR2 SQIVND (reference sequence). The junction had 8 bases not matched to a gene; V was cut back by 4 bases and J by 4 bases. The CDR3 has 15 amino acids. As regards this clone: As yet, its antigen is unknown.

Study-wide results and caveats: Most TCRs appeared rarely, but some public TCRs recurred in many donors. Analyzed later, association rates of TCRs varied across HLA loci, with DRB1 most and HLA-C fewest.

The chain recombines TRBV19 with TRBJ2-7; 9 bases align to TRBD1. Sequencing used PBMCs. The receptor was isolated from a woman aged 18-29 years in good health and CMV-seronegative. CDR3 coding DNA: TGTGCCAGTAGTACTTCACAGGGGGCGGAGTACGAGCAGTACTTC. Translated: CASSTSQGAEYEQYF.